A single sample is the source of the 24 T cell receptor beta chains below, sequenced in a study of cytomegalovirus exposure and HLA in healthy donors. Assay used: immunoSEQ multiplex PCR; TCRdb lists only in-frame clones, some missing. Among about 280,000 clones, 70% to 90% were seen once, and the ten largest hold around 0.92%. The specimen sequenced was PBMCs. The receptors come from a woman younger than 35 in good health and CMV-seronegative.

This chain uses TRBV28 with TRBJ1-2; 8 bases line up with TRBD1. The CDR3 is 15 amino acids. CDR1 is MDHEN, CDR2 SYDVKM, per germline. Trimming removed 3 bases from V and 4 bases from J; junction bases left unmatched: 7. CDR3 in amino acids: CASSFGGTGPYGYTF. CDR3 DNA sequence: TGTGCCAGCAGTTTTGGAGGGACAGGACCCTATGGCTACACCTTC.

V and J are TRBV18 and TRBJ1-1; 9 positions match TRBD1. Germline trimming cut 4 bases from V and 7 bases from J; bases unmatched to any gene: 4. CDR1 KGHSH and CDR2 LQKENI come from the germline V gene. The CDR3 contains 13 residues. As DNA, the CDR3 is TGTGCCAGCTCACTGGGGACAGGGCGTGAAGCTTTCTTT. Its translation is CASSLGTGREAFF.

This sequence joins TRBV19 and TRBJ2-1, with 9 bases identical to TRBD2. The CDR3 loop spans 15 amino acids. J was trimmed by 7 bases and V by 4 bases; bases with no gene match: 8. Germline V gene lookup returns CDR1 LNHDA and CDR2 SQIVND (reference sequence). The CDR3: CASSRTSGLLNEQFF. The CDR3 coding sequence is TGTGCCAGTAGTAGAACTAGCGGGTTGTTGAATGAGCAGTTCTTC.

The chain couples TRBV11-2 to TRBJ1-4; 7 bases align to TRBD1. The CDR3 extends over 16 amino acids. Germline V gene sequence: CDR1 SGHAT, CDR2 FQNNGV. V was pared by 4 bases and J by 4 bases, with 9 bases of the junction left unmatched. The CDR3 region is CASSYPAGGYNEKLFF. The CDR3 nucleotides are TGTGCCAGCAGCTACCCAGCAGGGGGGTATAATGAAAAACTGTTTTTT.

The chain is built from TRBV28 and TRBJ2-7; 9 nucleotides line up with TRBD1. This CDR3 region has 15 residues. The junction had 11 bases not matched to a gene; V was cut back by 5 bases and J by 6 bases. Germline CDR1 reads MDHEN; CDR2 reads SYDVKM. CDR3 residues: CASSPDGQGSSEQYF. As DNA, the CDR3 is TGTGCCAGCAGTCCGGATGGACAGGGGTCCAGCGAGCAGTACTTC.

The chain is built from TRBV30 and TRBJ2-2, with 12 nucleotides matching TRBD2. CDR3 length: 17 amino acids. Trimming cost V 5 bases and J 4 bases; bases outside gene matches: 11. Germline V lookup: CDR1 GTSNPN, CDR2 SVGIG (reference sequence). The CDR3 spells CAWDRTSGISVTGELFF. In DNA, the CDR3 is TGTGCCTGGGATCGGACTAGCGGGATTTCAGTCACCGGGGAGCTGTTTTTT. The full variable domain, in which reference TRBV30 and TRBJ2-2 provide the parts outside the CDR3, is SQTIHQWPATLVQPVGSPLSLECTVEGTSNPNLYWYRQAAGRGLQLLFYSVGIGQISSEVPQNLSASRPQDRQFILSSKKLLLSDSGFYLCAWDRTSGISVTGELFFGEGSRLTVL.

The chain recombines TRBV28 with TRBJ1-1; D call uncertain. CDR1 is MDHEN and CDR2 is SYDVKM in the germline V gene. The CDR3 contains 16 residues. The V end lost 5 bases, the J end lost 1 base, and 17 bases lay between the germline ends. Here the CDR3 reads CASSLPLAGGNTEAFF. The CDR3 DNA is TGTGCCAGCAGTCTCCCCCTCGCAGGAGGGAACACTGAAGCTTTCTTT.

The CDR3: CASSYSGRGSYEQYF. The CDR3 coding sequence is TGTGCCAGCAGTTATAGCGGGAGGGGGTCCTACGAGCAGTACTTC. The J gene is TRBJ2-7, the V gene TRBV27; 11 nucleotides agree with TRBD2. CDR1 is MNHEY, CDR2 SMNVEV, per germline (reference sequence). CDR3 size: 15 residues. J was trimmed by 1 base and V by 4 bases; bases with no gene match: 3.

The V and J genes are TRBV5-4 and TRBJ2-5; the D is unclear. This CDR3 has 13 residues. Germline assignment: CDR1 SGHNT and CDR2 YYREEE (reference sequence). Trimming stripped 4 bases from V and 1 base from J, with 8 bases between. In DNA, the CDR3 is TGTGCCAGCAGCCGGGTTGTCCAAGAGACCCAGTACTTC. It encodes CASSRVVQETQYF.

The chain is built from TRBV2 and TRBJ1-5; TRBD1 is a possible D gene (6 bases). Germline V gene lookup returns CDR1 SNHLY and CDR2 FYNNEI. The CDR3 spans 18 residues. V lost 6 bases and J 0 bases, leaving 21 bases between the germline ends. This CDR3 is CASRSTGSPAYSNQPQHF. Written as DNA, the CDR3 is TGTGCCAGCAGAAGTACAGGGTCCCCTGCGTATAGCAATCAGCCCCAGCATTTT.

The chain carries TRBV2 and TRBJ2-2; 7 bases match TRBD2. This CDR3 spans 15 amino acids. J lost 6 bases, V lost 6 bases, and 10 bases had no gene match. CDR1 is SNHLY and CDR2 is FYNNEI in the germline V gene. This CDR3 reads CASSLAGPGAGELFF. In DNA form, the CDR3 reads TGTGCCAGCAGCTTAGCGGGCCCGGGGGCCGGGGAGCTGTTTTTT.

The gene calls are TRBV5-1 and TRBJ2-1, with a possible D match to TRBD2 (6 bases). V shed 3 bases and J shed 0 bases, with 16 bases lying between them. Germline CDR1 reads SGHRS; CDR2 reads YFSETQ. CDR3 length: 17 amino acids. The CDR3 nucleotides read TGCGCCAGCAGCTCAACCCAGCGGGTGAGCTCCTACAATGAGCAGTTCTTC. This codes for CASSSTQRVSSYNEQFF. The whole variable domain, filled in from reference TRBV5-1 and TRBJ2-1, reads KAGVTQTPRYLIKTRGQQVTLSCSPISGHRSVSWYQQTPGQGLQFLFEYFSETQRNKGNFPGRFSGRQFSNSRSEMNVSTLELGDSALYLCASSSTQRVSSYNEQFFGPGTRLTVL.

This sequence joins TRBV9 and TRBJ2-1, with D maybe TRBD2 (6 bases). This CDR3 region has 16 residues. Trimming cost V 4 bases and J 4 bases, with 18 bases left between them. CDR1 is SGDLS and CDR2 is YYNGEE in the germline V gene. CDR3: CASSPTGGLLYNEQFF. CDR3 nucleotide sequence: TGTGCCAGCAGCCCAACCGGGGGTCTCCTTTACAATGAGCAGTTCTTC.

The chain joins TRBV28 to TRBJ2-5; 7 bases align to TRBD1. The CDR3 consists of 16 residues. The germline V gene encodes CDR1 MDHEN and CDR2 SYDVKM. J lost 4 bases, V lost 3 bases, and 11 bases had no gene match. The CDR3 sequence is CASSFFEGAFRETQYF. The CDR3 DNA reads as TGTGCCAGCAGTTTTTTCGAGGGGGCTTTTCGAGAGACCCAGTACTTC.

In the case of this clone: Other nucleotide sequences in the sample specify the same CDR3. The chain couples TRBV11-2 to TRBJ2-7; 7 bases map to TRBD2. The CDR3 is made up of 17 amino acids. The germline V gene has CDR1 SGHAT and CDR2 FQNNGV. Unmatched junction bases numbered 9, after V lost 1 base and J lost 0 bases. The CDR3 DNA reads TGTGCCAGCAGCTTAGGGACGGGGGGTCCTAGCTCCTACGAGCAGTACTTC. This sequence encodes CASSLGTGGPSSYEQYF.

The chain links TRBV11-2 to TRBJ2-7, with TRBD2 matching over 9 bases. The CDR3 spans 12 residues. Looked up from germline, CDR1 is SGHAT and CDR2 is FQNNGV. V shed 3 bases, J shed 12 bases, and the junction held 6 bases outside the gene matches. The CDR3 here is CASSLGGGAGYF. The CDR3 coding sequence is TGTGCCAGCAGCTTGGGCGGGGGGGCAGGGTACTTC. The variable domain in full, with the rest retrieved from reference TRBV11-2 and TRBJ2-7, is EAGVAQSPRYKIIEKRQSVAFWCNPISGHATLYWYQQILGQGPKLLIQFQNNGVVDDSQLPKDRFSAERLKGVDSTLKIQPAKLEDSAVYLCASSLGGGAGYFGPGTRLTVT.

CDR3 loop: CASSYRTGGVETQYF. CDR3 DNA sequence: TGTGCCAGCAGTTACCGGACAGGGGGCGTGGAGACCCAGTACTTC. The genes are TRBV6-5 and TRBJ2-5; 11 bases are shared with TRBD1. The germline V gene has CDR1 MNHEY and CDR2 SVGAGI. The CDR3 has 15 residues. V lost 2 bases to trimming and J lost 5 bases; unmatched junction nucleotides: 4.

This chain links TRBV28 with TRBJ2-7, with D maybe TRBD2 (6 bases). The CDR3 runs 16 residues. Germline loops: CDR1 MDHEN, CDR2 SYDVKM. The V end lost 4 bases, the J end lost 0 bases, and 16 bases lay between the germline ends. The CDR3 bases are TGTGCCAGCAGTTCCCCGGGACTTGCATACTCCTACGAGCAGTACTTC. Protein product: CASSSPGLAYSYEQYF.

This rearrangement joins TRBV5-1 to TRBJ2-7; the match to TRBD2 covers 12 bases. The CDR3 sequence is 17 residues long. Germline trimming cut 0 bases from V and 2 bases from J; bases unmatched to any gene: 6. CDR1 SGHRS and CDR2 YFSETQ come from the germline V gene. CDR3 DNA: TGCGCCAGCAGCTTGGCCGAGACTAGCGGGAGTCCCTACGAGCAGTACTTC. It is translated as CASSLAETSGSPYEQYF.

The chain uses TRBV15 and TRBJ1-3; D call uncertain. Per the germline V gene, CDR1 is LNHNV and CDR2 is YYDKDF (reference sequence). This CDR3 has 13 residues. V was pared by 5 bases and J by 1 base, with 6 bases between. CDR3 sequence: CATSPGSGNTIYF. The CDR3 nucleotides read TGTGCCACCAGCCCGGGGTCTGGAAACACCATATATTTT.

The chain has TRBV10-2 and TRBJ2-7; 9 bases are a match to TRBD2. The CDR3 extends over 18 amino acids. Germline CDR1 and CDR2: WSHSY and SAAADI. The J segment lost 4 bases and the V segment lost 3 bases, leaving 16 bases of the junction unmatched. CDR3 protein: CASSDISGSAWGEYEQYF. In DNA, the CDR3 is TGCGCCAGCAGTGATATTAGCGGGAGCGCTTGGGGGGAATACGAGCAGTACTTC.

J is TRBJ2-7 and V is TRBV28, with TRBD2 matching over 12 bases. The CDR3 is made up of 13 amino acids. Germline lookup yields CDR1 MDHEN and CDR2 SYDVKM. Here the CDR3 reads CASSLALAGGPVV. The CDR3 nucleotides are TGTGCCAGCAGTTTAGCGCTAGCGGGAGGGCCGGTGGTC.

The V call is TRBV28, the J call TRBJ2-7; D is possibly TRBD2 (6 bases). CDR3 length: 16 residues. Germline CDR1 and CDR2: MDHEN and SYDVKM. The V gene lost 6 bases and the J gene lost 3 bases, with 21 bases spanning the gap. CDR3 nucleotides: TGTGCCAGCAGCCCGTATAGGGAGCGGGCGCACTACGAGCAGTACTTC. As protein: CASSPYRERAHYEQYF.

The J gene is TRBJ1-1, the V gene TRBV10-3; D not certain. CDR1 is ENHRY and CDR2 is SYGVKD in the germline V gene. The CDR3 has 14 residues. V was trimmed by 7 bases and J by 3 bases, leaving 15 bases between them. The CDR3 DNA reads TGTGCCATCACCCCGTTAGATCGGGACACTGAAGCTTTCTTT. Protein: CAITPLDRDTEAFF.